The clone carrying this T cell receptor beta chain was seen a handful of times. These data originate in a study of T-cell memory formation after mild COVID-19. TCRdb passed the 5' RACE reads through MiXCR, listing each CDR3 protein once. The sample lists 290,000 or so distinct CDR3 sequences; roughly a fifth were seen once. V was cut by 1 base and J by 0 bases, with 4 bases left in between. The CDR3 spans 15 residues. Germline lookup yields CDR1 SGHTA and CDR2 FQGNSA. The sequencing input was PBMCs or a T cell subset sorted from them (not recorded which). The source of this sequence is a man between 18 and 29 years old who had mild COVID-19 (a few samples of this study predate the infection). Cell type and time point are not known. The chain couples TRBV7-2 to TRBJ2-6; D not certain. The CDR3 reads CASSLETSGANVLTF. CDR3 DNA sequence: TGTGCCAGCAGCTTAGAAACCTCTGGGGCCAACGTCCTGACTTTC.